This T cell receptor (beta chain) comes out of a study of cytomegalovirus exposure and HLA in healthy donors. Points from the study as a whole: Previous analysis showed most TCR beta V segments were productive about 90% or about 30% of the time. Using the classifier, cytomegalovirus status was reportedly diagnosed with high specificity and sensitivity.

PCR amplification relied on 60 Vbeta primers (plus 13 Jbeta primers). Measured with immunoSEQ multiplex PCR; TCRdb has only the in-frame clones, and not every one. Its clone listing holds 70,000 to 80,000 clones. Notes on this clone: Its target is unknown.

The sample consisted of PBMCs. The origin of this receptor is a man aged 35-49 years in good health and CMV-seronegative.

This CDR3 reads CASSPSTDTQYF. The CDR3 DNA sequence: TGTGCCAGCAGTCCTAGCACAGATACGCAGTATTTT. V usage is TRBV6-6 and J usage is TRBJ2-3, with D hard to call. The CDR3 is 12 amino acids. V lost 5 bases, J lost 0 bases, and 3 bases lay in between. In germline, CDR1 is MNHNY, CDR2 SVGAGI (reference sequence).